These T cell receptor beta chains were read from a single sample in a study of CD8 T cells in ankylosing spondylitis. TCRdb recomputed calls from the 5' RACE reads with MiXCR, one row per CDR3 protein. The repertoire holds about 280,000 distinct CDR3 sequences, roughly 20% seen once, with less than 9% in the top ten. Sequences were obtained from blood, either unsorted or a sorted T cell fraction (not recorded which). All receptors derive from a male donor with ankylosing spondylitis or in good health (not recorded which). The CDR3 runs from the conserved cysteine through the conserved F or W. The D gene is left open where the match is weak. Clone sizes are given selectively: once, few, many, or a class where the clone is expanded.

V	size	J	D	CDR3	DNA
TRBV6-5	-	TRBJ1-1	TRBD1	CASSYSGTGVEAFF	TGTGCCAGCAGTTACTCGGGGACAGGGGTTGAAGCTTTCTTT
TRBV27	many	TRBJ2-3	-	CASSRRLVTDTDTQYF	TGTGCCAGCAGTCGGCGACTAGTAACCGACACAGATACGCAGTATTTT
TRBV7-3	-	TRBJ1-6	-	CASSLSGLDSPLHF	TGTGCCAGCAGCTTATCAGGGTTGGATTCACCCCTCCACTTT
TRBV5-1	-	TRBJ2-5	-	CASSLGRYPQETQYF	TGCGCCAGCAGCTTGGGGCGGTACCCCCAAGAGACCCAGTACTTC
TRBV5-6	few	TRBJ1-1	TRBD1	CASSSDRGTNTEAFF	TGTGCCAGCAGCTCTGACAGGGGTACGAACACTGAAGCTTTCTTT
TRBV10-3	few	TRBJ2-1	-	CAISDFRTKGNEQFF	TGTGCCATCAGTGATTTCAGGACTAAGGGCAATGAGCAGTTCTTC
TRBV12-3/TRBV12-4	few	TRBJ2-5	-	CASSRRENQETQYF	TGTGCCAGCAGCAGGAGGGAAAACCAAGAGACCCAGTACTTC
TRBV20-1	-	TRBJ2-1	TRBD2	CSARDTGGDYNEQFF	TGCAGTGCTAGAGATACGGGGGGGGATTACAATGAGCAGTTCTTC
TRBV20-1	-	TRBJ1-1	-	CSARVGGVNTEAFF	TGCAGTGCTAGAGTGGGGGGAGTGAACACTGAAGCTTTCTTT
TRBV12-3/TRBV12-4	-	TRBJ2-3	-	CASSLAHGDTQYF	TGTGCCAGCAGTTTAGCGCACGGGGATACGCAGTATTTT
TRBV20-1	-	TRBJ2-3	TRBD2	CSASAGLAGVPDTQYF	TGCAGTGCTAGCGCGGGACTAGCGGGAGTCCCAGATACGCAGTATTTT
TRBV12-3/TRBV12-4	-	TRBJ2-1	TRBD2	CASSFRNSGSYEQFF	TGTGCCAGCAGTTTCAGGAATAGCGGGAGCTATGAGCAGTTCTTC
TRBV12-3/TRBV12-4	many	TRBJ1-4	-	CASSFGGGREKLFF	TGTGCCAGCAGTTTTGGGGGCGGGCGTGAAAAACTGTTTTTT
TRBV9	few	TRBJ1-1	-	CASSANRNTEAFF	TGTGCCAGCAGCGCTAACAGGAACACTGAAGCTTTCTTT
TRBV20-1	many	TRBJ2-1	TRBD2	CSAGRTSAPYNEQFF	TGCAGTGCTGGCCGGACTAGCGCGCCCTACAATGAGCAGTTCTTC
TRBV28	-	TRBJ2-3	-	CASTISKTDTQYF	TGTGCCAGCACCATCTCCAAGACAGATACGCAGTATTTT
TRBV6-1	-	TRBJ1-1	-	CASLRRGRHTEAFF	TGTGCCAGCCTCCGGAGGGGCCGGCACACTGAAGCTTTCTTT
TRBV12-3/TRBV12-4	many	TRBJ2-3	TRBD1	CASSVTGSLFLPDTQYF	TGTGCCAGCAGCGTGACAGGGAGTCTATTTTTGCCAGATACGCAGTATTTT
TRBV14	-	TRBJ2-3	-	CASSQIHGISTDTQYF	TGTGCCAGCAGCCAAATCCACGGGATTAGCACAGATACGCAGTATTTT
TRBV7-9	-	TRBJ1-4	-	CASSAGSEKLFF	TGTGCCAGCAGCGCAGGGAGTGAAAAACTGTTTTTT
TRBV7-8	few	TRBJ2-3	TRBD2	CASSTLLATLSTDTQYF	TGTGCCAGCAGCACATTACTAGCGACACTTAGCACAGATACGCAGTATTTT
TRBV24-1	-	TRBJ2-1	TRBD2	CATSDGGRGYNEQFF	TGTGCCACCAGTGATGGCGGGAGGGGGTACAATGAGCAGTTCTTC
TRBV15	-	TRBJ2-1	-	CATSRDPIGGKQFF	TGTGCCACCAGCAGAGATCCGATTGGCGGGAAGCAGTTCTTC
TRBV10-3	few	TRBJ2-2	TRBD1	CAIKGQGAFANTGELFF	TGTGCCATCAAGGGACAGGGGGCGTTCGCGAACACCGGGGAGCTGTTTTTT